A selection of T cell receptor beta chains follows, all from one sample in a study of cytomegalovirus exposure and HLA in healthy donors. Assay used: immunoSEQ multiplex PCR; TCRdb lists only in-frame clones, some missing. The sample records 120,000 or so clones, roughly 90% being singletons. The sample was PBMCs. These receptors were taken from a man aged 30 to 45 in good health and CMV-seronegative. Both conserved end residues are part of each CDR3. The order of the fields is V gene, D gene, J gene, clone size, CDR3 protein, CDR3 DNA. A D gene is named only where the DNA matches it firmly. A clone size is listed for some rows: how often the clone was seen (once, few, many), or a class if it is expanded.

V gene: TRBV5-4; D gene: .; J gene: TRBJ1-1; clone size: .; CDR3 protein: CASSFFVQANTEAFF; CDR3 DNA: TGTGCCAGCAGCTTCTTCGTACAGGCTAACACTGAAGCTTTCTTT
V gene: TRBV6-5; D gene: .; J gene: TRBJ2-1; clone size: .; CDR3 protein: CASSPLGSGGNEQFF; CDR3 DNA: TGTGCCAGCAGTCCCCTCGGCTCCGGGGGCAATGAGCAGTTCTTC
V gene: TRBV5-1; D gene: TRBD2; J gene: TRBJ2-3; clone size: .; CDR3 protein: CASSQERLVPAGVSTDTQYF; CDR3 DNA: TGCGCCAGCAGCCAGGAACGACTAGTCCCGGCGGGGGTTAGCACAGATACGCAGTATTTT
V gene: TRBV30; D gene: .; J gene: TRBJ1-1; clone size: .; CDR3 protein: CAWSADKNTEAFF; CDR3 DNA: TGTGCCTGGAGTGCGGACAAGAACACTGAAGCTTTCTTT
V gene: TRBV5-1; D gene: .; J gene: TRBJ1-1; clone size: .; CDR3 protein: CASSFQGWSGTEAFF; CDR3 DNA: TGCGCCAGCAGCTTCCAGGGGTGGAGTGGCACTGAAGCTTTCTTT
V gene: TRBV2; D gene: .; J gene: TRBJ1-2; clone size: .; CDR3 protein: CASSGERTSNYGYTF; CDR3 DNA: TGTGCCAGCAGTGGAGAGCGAACCAGCAACTATGGCTACACCTTC
V gene: TRBV30; D gene: .; J gene: TRBJ1-5; clone size: .; CDR3 protein: CAWRQGKSNQPQHF; CDR3 DNA: TGTGCCTGGAGACAGGGAAAAAGCAATCAGCCCCAGCATTTT
V gene: TRBV12-2; D gene: .; J gene: TRBJ1-5; clone size: .; CDR3 protein: CASRLEEEADQPQHF; CDR3 DNA: TGTGCAAGTCGCTTAGAGGAGGAGGCGGATCAGCCCCAGCATTTT
V gene: TRBV7-2; D gene: .; J gene: TRBJ2-2; clone size: .; CDR3 protein: CASSQTRVTGELFF; CDR3 DNA: TGTGCCAGCAGCCAAACTAGAGTCACCGGGGAGCTGTTTTTT
V gene: TRBV9; D gene: .; J gene: TRBJ2-7; clone size: .; CDR3 protein: CASSGLDYEQYF; CDR3 DNA: TGTGCCAGCAGCGGACTAGATTACGAGCAGTACTTC
V gene: TRBV9; D gene: TRBD2; J gene: TRBJ2-7; clone size: .; CDR3 protein: CASSAGTSREQYF; CDR3 DNA: TGTGCCAGCAGCGCAGGGACTAGCAGGGAGCAGTACTTC
V gene: TRBV29-1; D gene: TRBD2; J gene: TRBJ2-1; clone size: .; CDR3 protein: CSVESARRLAAYNEQFF; CDR3 DNA: TGCAGCGTTGAATCCGCCCGCAGACTAGCGGCATACAATGAGCAGTTCTTC
V gene: TRBV5-1; D gene: TRBD1; J gene: TRBJ2-7; clone size: .; CDR3 protein: CASSLLGQGTYEQYF; CDR3 DNA: TGCGCCAGCAGCTTGTTGGGACAGGGGACCTACGAGCAGTACTTC
V gene: TRBV7-2; D gene: TRBD1; J gene: TRBJ1-3; clone size: .; CDR3 protein: CASSLTGTVGAGNTIYF; CDR3 DNA: TGTGCCAGCAGCTTAACCGGGACAGTGGGCGCAGGAAACACCATATATTTT
V gene: TRBV2; D gene: .; J gene: TRBJ2-1; clone size: .; CDR3 protein: CASSEVVEGEQFF; CDR3 DNA: TGTGCCAGCAGTGAAGTAGTCGAGGGTGAGCAGTTCTTC
V gene: TRBV6-5; D gene: TRBD2; J gene: TRBJ2-7; clone size: once; CDR3 protein: CASSPTSGRDEQYF; CDR3 DNA: TGTGCCAGCAGCCCGACTAGCGGGAGGGATGAGCAGTACTTC
V gene: TRBV18; D gene: .; J gene: TRBJ2-5; clone size: .; CDR3 protein: CASSPWAQETQYF; CDR3 DNA: TGTGCCAGCTCACCATGGGCCCAAGAGACCCAGTACTTC
V gene: TRBV7-9; D gene: .; J gene: TRBJ1-3; clone size: .; CDR3 protein: CASSLSVDTIYF; CDR3 DNA: TGTGCCAGCAGCTTGTCTGTAGACACCATATATTTT
V gene: TRBV5-1; D gene: TRBD1; J gene: TRBJ2-2; clone size: .; CDR3 protein: CASRTGGLNTGELFF; CDR3 DNA: TGCGCCAGCAGGACAGGGGGCCTGAACACCGGGGAGCTGTTTTTT
V gene: TRBV5-1; D gene: .; J gene: TRBJ1-6; clone size: .; CDR3 protein: CASPSDSSYNSPLHF; CDR3 DNA: TGCGCCAGCCCATCGGACAGCTCCTATAATTCACCCCTCCACTTT
V gene: TRBV4-1; D gene: .; J gene: TRBJ1-5; clone size: once; CDR3 protein: CASSQEGQNSNQPQHF; CDR3 DNA: TGCGCCAGCAGCCAAGAGGGACAAAATAGCAATCAGCCCCAGCATTTT
V gene: TRBV6-1; D gene: .; J gene: TRBJ1-2; clone size: .; CDR3 protein: CASSVRVGYTF; CDR3 DNA: TGTGCCAGCAGTGTGAGGGTTGGCTACACCTTC
V gene: TRBV7-2; D gene: .; J gene: TRBJ2-1; clone size: once; CDR3 protein: CASSPDLYNEQFF; CDR3 DNA: TGTGCCAGCAGCCCCGACTTGTACAATGAGCAGTTCTTC
V gene: TRBV5-4; D gene: .; J gene: TRBJ2-2; clone size: .; CDR3 protein: CASSGRVIGELFF; CDR3 DNA: TGTGCCAGCAGCGGCAGGGTGATCGGGGAGCTGTTTTTT
V gene: TRBV2; D gene: .; J gene: TRBJ1-3; clone size: .; CDR3 protein: CASTLGGGSGNTIYF; CDR3 DNA: TGTGCCAGCACCCTGGGGGGGGGCTCTGGAAACACCATATATTTT
V gene: TRBV6-4; D gene: TRBD1; J gene: TRBJ1-5; clone size: .; CDR3 protein: CASSGQPGQPQHF; CDR3 DNA: TGTGCCAGCTCGGGACAGCCAGGTCAGCCCCAGCATTTT
V gene: TRBV11-2; D gene: TRBD1; J gene: TRBJ1-1; clone size: .; CDR3 protein: CASSEGQGVNTEAFF; CDR3 DNA: TGTGCCAGCAGCGAGGGACAGGGCGTGAACACTGAAGCTTTCTTT
V gene: TRBV14; D gene: .; J gene: TRBJ1-1; clone size: once; CDR3 protein: CASSDTFTLNTEAFF; CDR3 DNA: TGTGCCAGCAGCGATACGTTCACTTTGAACACTGAAGCTTTCTTT
V gene: TRBV27; D gene: .; J gene: TRBJ2-3; clone size: .; CDR3 protein: CASSLNFGFDTQYF; CDR3 DNA: TGTGCCAGCAGTTTAAACTTCGGGTTTGATACGCAGTATTTT
V gene: TRBV5-1; D gene: TRBD2; J gene: TRBJ2-1; clone size: .; CDR3 protein: CASSLGLAGNEQFF; CDR3 DNA: TGCGCCAGCAGCTTGGGACTAGCGGGCAATGAGCAGTTCTTC
V gene: TRBV6-1; D gene: .; J gene: TRBJ2-1; clone size: .; CDR3 protein: CATEWGVGHNEQFF; CDR3 DNA: TGTGCCACCGAGTGGGGGGTTGGCCACAATGAGCAGTTCTTC
V gene: TRBV5-6; D gene: TRBD2; J gene: TRBJ2-3; clone size: once; CDR3 protein: CASTVLSSGNNTDTQYF; CDR3 DNA: TGTGCCAGCACCGTACTAAGTAGCGGGAATAACACAGATACGCAGTATTTT
V gene: TRBV5-1; D gene: TRBD1; J gene: TRBJ1-6; clone size: few; CDR3 protein: CASRGTGSLPLHF; CDR3 DNA: TGCGCCAGCAGAGGGACAGGGTCGTTACCCCTCCACTTT
V gene: TRBV4-1; D gene: TRBD1; J gene: TRBJ2-7; clone size: .; CDR3 protein: CASSQGNTGVEQYF; CDR3 DNA: TGCGCCAGCAGCCAAGGGAATACAGGGGTCGAGCAGTACTTC
V gene: TRBV5-1; D gene: TRBD1; J gene: TRBJ1-1; clone size: .; CDR3 protein: CASSQGQQNTEAFF; CDR3 DNA: TGCGCCAGCAGCCAGGGACAGCAGAACACTGAAGCTTTCTTT
V gene: TRBV5-1; D gene: .; J gene: TRBJ2-1; clone size: .; CDR3 protein: CASSFRDSFSYNEQFF; CDR3 DNA: TGCGCCAGCAGCTTCCGGGACTCATTCTCCTACAATGAGCAGTTCTTC
V gene: TRBV7-9; D gene: .; J gene: TRBJ2-2; clone size: .; CDR3 protein: CASSQDRATGELFF; CDR3 DNA: TGTGCCAGCAGCCAGGACAGAGCCACCGGGGAGCTGTTTTTT
V gene: TRBV2; D gene: TRBD1; J gene: TRBJ1-2; clone size: .; CDR3 protein: CASRTGQGTTNYGYTF; CDR3 DNA: TGTGCCAGCAGAACGGGACAGGGGACTACTAACTATGGCTACACCTTC
V gene: TRBV27; D gene: TRBD2; J gene: TRBJ2-3; clone size: .; CDR3 protein: CASSFIAGLSTDTQYF; CDR3 DNA: TGTGCCAGCAGTTTCATAGCGGGTTTAAGCACAGATACGCAGTATTTT
V gene: TRBV2; D gene: .; J gene: TRBJ2-7; clone size: .; CDR3 protein: CASRPRASSYEQYF; CDR3 DNA: TGTGCCAGCCGACCGAGGGCCAGCTCCTACGAGCAGTACTTC
V gene: TRBV7-2; D gene: .; J gene: TRBJ1-5; clone size: .; CDR3 protein: CASSLYNQPQHF; CDR3 DNA: TGTGCCAGCAGCTTATATAATCAGCCCCAGCATTTT
V gene: TRBV5-4; D gene: .; J gene: TRBJ2-2; clone size: once; CDR3 protein: CASSLGYANTGELFF; CDR3 DNA: TGTGCCAGCAGCTTGGGCTATGCGAACACCGGGGAGCTGTTTTTT
V gene: TRBV6-1; D gene: TRBD1; J gene: TRBJ2-7; clone size: .; CDR3 protein: CASSGDRGSEQYF; CDR3 DNA: TGTGCCAGCAGTGGTGACAGGGGGTCCGAGCAGTACTTC
V gene: TRBV30; D gene: TRBD1; J gene: TRBJ2-7; clone size: .; CDR3 protein: CAWSVSRGPYEQYF; CDR3 DNA: TGTGCCTGGAGTGTATCCAGGGGGCCCTACGAGCAGTACTTC
V gene: TRBV11-3; D gene: TRBD2; J gene: TRBJ2-3; clone size: .; CDR3 protein: CASSPGGDSDTQYF; CDR3 DNA: TGTGCCAGCAGCCCGGGGGGGGACTCAGATACGCAGTATTTT
V gene: TRBV5-1; D gene: TRBD1; J gene: TRBJ1-5; clone size: .; CDR3 protein: CASSLTGDQPQHF; CDR3 DNA: TGCGCCAGCAGCTTGACAGGGGATCAGCCCCAGCATTTT
V gene: TRBV5-1; D gene: .; J gene: TRBJ2-7; clone size: .; CDR3 protein: CASSLRQGWNEQYF; CDR3 DNA: TGCGCCAGCAGCTTGAGGCAGGGATGGAACGAGCAGTACTTC